The present entry profiles one T cell receptor (beta chain) with its context. Its antigen remains unknown. An Oncomine TCR Beta short-read assay was used to sequence the DNA from cultured CD4+ T cells. TCRdb recomputed calls from the PCR reads with MiXCR, one row per CDR3 protein. This table holds around 2,800 distinct CDR3 sequences, roughly a fifth found once. This sample stems from a study of vaccination and CD4 T cells after COVID-19. Study at large: A median of 101 days (range 35 to 161) separated diagnosis from post-COVID sampling. Cultures that served as controls received a CEFX pool, an HIV-1 Nef pool, or no peptide.

V dropped 6 bases and J dropped 3 bases, with 14 bases sitting between them. The V gene's germline CDR1 is MDHEN and CDR2 SYDVKM. The CDR3 consists of 14 residues. The treatment is: approximately 10-day PBMC culture with coronavirus spike peptide pools or control peptides (ViraFEST assay). This TCR derives from a human donor who had recovered from COVID-19. Specimen: CD4+ T cells from blood, cultured in vitro. V usage is TRBV28 and J usage is TRBJ1-1, with D perhaps TRBD1 (5 bases). As DNA, the CDR3 is TGTGCCAGCAGCCAATGGACCAGGGACACTGAAGCTTTCTTT. This encodes CASSQWTRDTEAFF.